This T cell receptor (beta chain) was found in a study of blood T cell repertoires in COVID-19. CDR3 length: 17 residues. CDR1 SGHRS and CDR2 YFSETQ come from the germline V gene. Trimming removed 0 bases from V and 3 bases from J; junction bases left unmatched: 10. TCRdb keeps only in-frame clones here, not all; method: immunoSEQ multiplex PCR. Found here are approximately 250,000 clones, around four fifths of them singletons; the top ten hold 5% to 7%. This clonotype originated in an older woman with active or convalescent COVID-19. Input material: peripheral blood. The V call is TRBV5-1, the J call TRBJ2-3; 7 bases are shared with TRBD2. The CDR3: CASSLAGQGGFTDTQYF. CDR3 DNA sequence: TGCGCCAGCAGCTTGGCCGGGCAGGGAGGGTTTACAGATACGCAGTATTTT.